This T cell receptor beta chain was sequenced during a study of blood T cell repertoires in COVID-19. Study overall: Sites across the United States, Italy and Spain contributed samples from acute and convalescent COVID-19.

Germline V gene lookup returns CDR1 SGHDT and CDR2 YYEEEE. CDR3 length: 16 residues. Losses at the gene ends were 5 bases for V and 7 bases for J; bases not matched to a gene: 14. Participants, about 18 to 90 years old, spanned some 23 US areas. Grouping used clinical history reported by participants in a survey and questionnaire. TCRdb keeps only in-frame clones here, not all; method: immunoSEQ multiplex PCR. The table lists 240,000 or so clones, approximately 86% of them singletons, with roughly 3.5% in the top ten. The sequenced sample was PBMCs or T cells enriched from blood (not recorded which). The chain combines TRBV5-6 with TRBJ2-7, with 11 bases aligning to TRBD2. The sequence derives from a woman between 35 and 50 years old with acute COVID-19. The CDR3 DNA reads TGTGCCAGCAGTCCCTACTGGTCTAGCGGGGGGTTTGAGCAGTACTTC. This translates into CASSPYWSSGGFEQYF.